This TCR beta chain was identified in a study of regulatory T cells in long-lasting Graves disease. Time point given: newly diagnosed GD, antithyroid drugs for less than 3 months. The TCR library used RNA extracted from PBMCs. In each case, Graves' disease was diagnosed per American Thyroid Association guidelines. The authors drew patients from an endocrinology department in Xi'an, China. This clonotype showed up many times. Investigators prepared the TCR beta libraries by applying iRepertoire HTBI primers and Arm-PCR of CDR3 regions. One entry per CDR3 protein results from TCRdb running MiXCR on the multiplex PCR reads. The sample lists around 500,000 distinct CDR3 sequences, 15% to 20% occurring once. This sample also belongs to another study, concerning T cells in Graves' hyperthyroidism and ophthalmopathy.

Specimen: peripheral blood mononuclear cells (PBMCs), collected at new diagnosis, from a patient treated with antithyroid drugs. This sequence originates from a woman aged 35-60 years with Graves disease.

CDR3 loop: CASSEDVGTDTQYF. The CDR3 DNA follows: TGTGCCAGCAGTGAGGATGTCGGCACAGATACGCAGTATTTT. The rearrangement joins TRBV2 to TRBJ2-3; D gene uncertain. Germline CDR1 reads SNHLY; CDR2 reads FYNNEI. CDR3 length: 14 residues. V lost 3 bases to trimming and J lost 1 base, with 8 bases between them.